This entry features one T cell receptor beta chain sequence. Its antigen is undetermined. These data come from a study of T cells after yellow fever vaccination. Study information: Fractions low in cell number were prepared with SMART-Seq v4 Ultra Low Input.

The CDR3 extends over 18 amino acids. The germline CDR1 and CDR2 sequences are SGHRS and YFSETQ. V was trimmed by 3 bases and J by 5 bases, leaving 23 bases between them. Study-wide points: Overlap between CD4 and CD8 compartments was detected for a small share of clonotypes.

5'RACE template switching produced TCR cDNA carrying a universal primer site and UMIs. A single record per CDR3 protein comes from TCRdb applying MiXCR to the 5' RACE reads. Among roughly 320,000 distinct CDR3 sequences listed, around 10% were seen once. The chain has TRBV5-1 and TRBJ2-2; possible D gene TRBD2, 7 bases. This sequence originates from a man aged 18 to 30 who received the YFV17D yellow fever vaccine. The source was CD4+ T cells sorted from PBMCs, collected 45 days after the yellow fever booster vaccination. CDR3 DNA: TGCGCCAGCAGCTACGGGGGGCCACGCGACTTCAGAACCGGGGAGCTGTTTTTT. Its translation: CASSYGGPRDFRTGELFF.